Following are 19 T cell receptor beta chains from one sample sequenced in a study of T-cell memory formation after mild COVID-19. TCRdb fed the 5' RACE reads into MiXCR, producing one record per CDR3 protein. The sample carries about 150,000 distinct CDR3 sequences, roughly 6.3% recorded once. Material: PBMCs or a T cell subset sorted from them (not recorded which). Receptor source: an adult woman who had mild COVID-19 (a few samples of this study predate the infection). Cell type and time point are not known.

This clonotype was seen ten or more times. The chain carries TRBV20-1 and TRBJ2-3, with D perhaps matching TRBD2 (5 bases). The germline gives CDR1 DFQATT, CDR2 SNEGSKA (reference sequence). The V gene lost 3 bases and the J gene lost 9 bases, with 10 bases spanning the gap. This CDR3 comprises 11 residues. The CDR3, as DNA: TGCAGTGCTAGGCGGACTCAAACGCAGTATTTT. Translated, it gives CSARRTQTQYF.

This clonotype has at least ten counts. The chain combines TRBV6-5 with TRBJ2-3; unclear D gene. V lost 10 bases, J lost 6 bases, and 11 bases lay in between. Germline V lookup: CDR1 MNHEY, CDR2 SVGAGI. The CDR3 is made up of 11 amino acids. CDR3 nucleotides: TGTGCCACCTCCGCAGCGGATACGCAGTATTTT. Residues: CATSAADTQYF.

Many counts were recorded for this clonotype. The J gene is TRBJ2-7, the V gene TRBV6-5; 9 bases map to TRBD1. Germline CDR1 MNHEY, CDR2 SVGAGI. Germline trimming cut 5 bases from V and 1 base from J; bases unmatched to any gene: 6. The CDR3 consists of 15 residues. CDR3 region: CASSRDRAHSYEQYF. The CDR3 region has the DNA TGTGCCAGCAGTAGGGACAGGGCGCATTCCTACGAGCAGTACTTC.

The sample holds a few counts of this clonotype. The chain carries TRBV5-1 and TRBJ2-7, with D uncertain. CDR1 SGHRS and CDR2 YFSETQ come from the germline V gene. Trimming took off 0 bases at V and 5 bases at J, with 15 bases between the two ends. There are 15 residues in the CDR3. CDR3 sequence (DNA): TGCGCCAGCAGCTTGGAAGCGTCGCAGTTCCACGAGCAGTACTTC. Residues: CASSLEASQFHEQYF.

The table lists this clonotype with many counts. V and J are TRBV5-1 and TRBJ2-4, with 9 bases aligning to TRBD1. J lost 1 base, V lost 2 bases, and 7 bases had no gene match. This CDR3 is built from 17 residues. The germline CDR1 and CDR2 sequences are SGHRS and YFSETQ. CDR3 residues: CASSFDRGKVAKNIQYF. The CDR3 region has the DNA TGCGCCAGCAGCTTCGACAGGGGGAAAGTTGCCAAAAACATTCAGTACTTC.

This clonotype came up many times. The gene calls are TRBV27 and TRBJ2-4, with 10 nucleotides matching TRBD1. Per the germline V gene, CDR1 is MNHEY and CDR2 is SMNVEV (reference sequence). This CDR3 is 14 amino acids long. J lost 5 bases, V lost 4 bases, and 2 bases had no gene match. CDR3 DNA: TGTGCCAGCAGTTGGACAGGGGGACAAAACATTCAGTACTTC. It is translated as CASSWTGGQNIQYF.

This clonotype has ten or more counts. The rearrangement uses TRBV20-1 and TRBJ2-4, with unresolved D. This CDR3 comprises 13 residues. The germline gives CDR1 DFQATT, CDR2 SNEGSKA (reference sequence). Trimming took 0 bases from V and 4 from J, leaving 7 bases between them. CDR3 coding DNA: TGCAGTGCTAGAGATGTCCAGAAAAACATTCAGTACTTC. Its translation is CSARDVQKNIQYF.

This clonotype was recorded at least ten times. This chain connects TRBV12-3 or TRBV12-4 to TRBJ1-6, with 7 bases matching TRBD1. V lost 6 bases and J lost 6; bases outside the gene matches: 5. CDR3 length: 14 residues. DNA for the CDR3: TGTGCCAGCAGCATACAGGGGTTTAATTCACCCCTCCACTTT. Translated: CASSIQGFNSPLHF.

This clonotype has just a few counts. The V gene is TRBV7-2, the J gene TRBJ2-5, with D possibly TRBD2 on 6 matching bases. CDR1 and CDR2 from the germline V gene are SGHTA and FQGNSA. V was pared by 0 bases and J by 4 bases, with 12 bases between. This CDR3 is built from 15 residues. The chain's CDR3 is CASSLAAWGGETQYF. CDR3 DNA sequence: TGTGCCAGCAGCTTAGCGGCGTGGGGAGGAGAGACCCAGTACTTC.

The gene calls are TRBV5-5 and TRBJ1-5; tentative D call: TRBD1 (5 bases). The CDR3 contains 16 residues. Germline CDR1 and CDR2: SGHKS and YYEKEE (reference sequence). The V end was cut by 1 base, the J end by 7 bases, with 18 bases between. The CDR3 spells CASSLFGDRTTQPQHF. The CDR3 DNA is TGTGCCAGCAGCTTGTTTGGGGACCGCACTACACAGCCCCAGCATTTT.

This clonotype came up a few times. The J gene is TRBJ1-2, the V gene TRBV12-3 or TRBV12-4; D remains unclear. The germline V and J ends were trimmed by 7 bases and 9 bases, with 21 bases remaining between them. The CDR3 is 14 amino acids. CDR3 nucleotides: TGTGCCAGCAACTCCCGGCGGCAGGCGTTCAGCTACACCTTC. Translating it yields CASNSRRQAFSYTF.

This clonotype was counted many times. DNA of the CDR3: TGTGCCAGCAGCTTAGGTGGCCAGAACACTGAAGCTTTCTTT. The encoded protein is CASSLGGQNTEAFF. V and J are TRBV7-9 and TRBJ1-1; no reliable D call. Germline assignment: CDR1 SEHNR and CDR2 FQNEAQ (reference sequence). V lost 1 base, J lost 1 base, and 7 bases lay in between. The length of the CDR3 is 14 residues.

In its sample, this clonotype was seen a few times. The gene calls are TRBV19 and TRBJ1-1; D gene unclear. There are 13 residues in the CDR3. Trimming left V 7 bases short and J 0 bases short, with 9 bases between. Germline lookup yields CDR1 LNHDA and CDR2 SQIVND (reference sequence). CDR3 region: CASTEALNTEAFF. CDR3 nucleotides: TGTGCCAGTACGGAGGCCCTGAACACTGAAGCTTTCTTT.

This clonotype was found many times. This chain joins TRBV12-3 or TRBV12-4 and TRBJ2-5, with 13 bases aligning to TRBD2. The length of the CDR3 is 16 residues. After removal of 3 bases from V and 5 bases from J, the junction contained 6 bases not matched to a gene. CDR3: CASSLRTSGRGETQYF. Here the CDR3 DNA reads TGTGCCAGCAGTTTGAGGACTAGCGGGAGAGGGGAGACCCAGTACTTC.

This CDR3 is CASSYSTSSGANVLTF. The CDR3 coding sequence is TGTGCCAGCAGTTACTCGACGAGCTCTGGGGCCAACGTCCTGACTTTC. The chain links TRBV6-5 to TRBJ2-6; D is ambiguous. Germline V CDR1 and CDR2: MNHEY, SVGAGI. This CDR3 is 16 amino acids long. Deletions cut 0 bases from V and 0 bases from J, with 6 bases between.

This clonotype was seen a handful of times. One end of the junction is discordant with germline, which a read error may explain. The J gene is TRBJ2-7, the V gene TRBV2; D call uncertain. In germline, CDR1 is SNHLY, CDR2 FYNNEI. There are 10 residues in the CDR3. CDR3 region: CASTLKSSHF. The DNA of the CDR3 is TGTGCCAGCACACTCAAATCATCCCACTTC.

This clonotype has more than one count but fewer than ten. CDR3 protein: CASSFERRSPLHF. CDR3 sequence (DNA): TGTGCCAGCAGCTTTGAACGCCGTTCACCCCTCCACTTT. This sequence joins TRBV7-2 and TRBJ1-6, with D uncertain. Germline lookup yields CDR1 SGHTA and CDR2 FQGNSA. V dropped 3 bases and J dropped 9 bases, with 9 bases sitting between them. This CDR3 contains 13 residues.

This clonotype was seen only a few times. V usage is TRBV5-1 and J usage is TRBJ2-2; no definite D call. The CDR3 is made up of 10 amino acids. CDR1 is SGHRS and CDR2 is YFSETQ in the germline V gene. Trimming removed 9 bases from V and 6 bases from J, with 6 bases in between. CDR3 in amino acids: CANASGELFF. In DNA, the CDR3 is TGCGCCAACGCTTCCGGGGAGCTGTTTTTT.

The CDR3 nucleotides are TGTGCCAGCAGTGAGGGGGTTTGGAATTCACCCCTCCACTTT. It codes for CASSEGVWNSPLHF. The chain uses TRBV25-1 and TRBJ1-6; D may be TRBD1 (5 bases). The CDR3 has 14 amino acids. CDR1 and CDR2 from the germline V gene are MGHDK and SYGVNS. V gave up 3 bases and J gave up 7 bases, with 10 bases separating them. Full variable domain (missing parts from reference TRBV25-1 and TRBJ1-6): EADIYQTPRYLVIGTGKKITLECSQTMGHDKMYWYQQDPGMELHLIHYSYGVNSTEKGDLSSESTVSRIRTEHFPLTLESARPSHTSQYLCASSEGVWNSPLHFGNGTRLTVT.